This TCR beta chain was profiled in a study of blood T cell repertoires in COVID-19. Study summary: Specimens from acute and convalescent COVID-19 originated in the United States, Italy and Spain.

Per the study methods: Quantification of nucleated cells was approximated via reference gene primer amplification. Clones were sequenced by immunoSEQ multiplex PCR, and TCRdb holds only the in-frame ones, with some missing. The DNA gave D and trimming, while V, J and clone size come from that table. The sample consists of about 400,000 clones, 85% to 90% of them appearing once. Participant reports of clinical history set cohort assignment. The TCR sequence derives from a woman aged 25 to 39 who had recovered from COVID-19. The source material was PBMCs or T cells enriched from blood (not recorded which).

CDR3 loop: CATSDLWGHRTGELFF. The CDR3, as DNA: TGTGCCACCAGTGATTTGTGGGGGCACCGCACCGGGGAGCTGTTTTTT. This chain joins TRBV24-1 and TRBJ2-2, with D possibly TRBD1 on 6 matching bases. The V gene's germline CDR1 is KGHDR and CDR2 SFDVKD. Trimming pared 0 bases from V and 4 bases from J, leaving 11 bases between. This CDR3 has 16 residues.